This TCR beta chain was observed in a study of cytomegalovirus exposure and HLA in healthy donors. Broader study findings: Investigators reported 150 to 200 TCR beta chains as tied to cytomegalovirus. Indistinguishable V segments such as TRBV6-2 and TRBV6-3 were excluded. TCR beta sequences reportedly predicted most subjects' HLA-A and HLA-B alleles accurately.

The PCR contained 60 Vbeta and 13 Jbeta primers. Clones were read by immunoSEQ multiplex PCR, and TCRdb kept only the in-frame ones, dropping some. The table has under 55,000 clones, about three quarters seen once. Notes on this clone: Its target is unknown.

V was shortened by 3 bases and J by 5 bases, with 10 bases between the two germline ends. Germline V lookup: CDR1 SGHTA, CDR2 FQGNSA. This CDR3 has 13 residues. V usage is TRBV7-2 and J usage is TRBJ1-1; D is uncertain. The clonotype originates from a man aged 18 to 30 in good health and CMV-seronegative. What was sequenced was PBMCs. Written as DNA, the CDR3 is TGTGCCAGCAGCTTGGGAGAAAGGACTGAAGCTTTCTTT. Its protein is CASSLGERTEAFF.